This T cell receptor beta chain was retrieved from a study of T-cell memory formation after mild COVID-19. The germline V gene has CDR1 SQVTM and CDR2 ANQGSEA. Trimming left V 7 bases short and J 4 bases short, with 10 bases between. CDR3 length: 12 amino acids. MiXCR was run by TCRdb on the 5' RACE reads, yielding one entry per CDR3 protein. Among about 430,000 distinct CDR3 sequences listed, roughly 18% were seen once. The source is a man aged 18 to 30 who had mild COVID-19 (a few samples of this study predate the infection). Cell type and time point are not known. The chain carries TRBV29-1 and TRBJ2-2, with D perhaps TRBD1 (5 bases). The material sequenced was PBMCs or a T cell subset sorted from them (not recorded which). CDR3 in amino acids: CSAFRGTGELFF. As DNA, the CDR3 is TGCAGCGCTTTTAGGGGCACCGGGGAGCTGTTTTTT.